The rows below give T cell receptor beta chains drawn from one sample of a study of circulating and synovial CD4+ cells in juvenile arthritis. Assay: immunoSEQ multiplex PCR; the TCRdb copy retains only in-frame clones and omits some. The table shows fewer than 35,000 clones, with 93% occurring only once. Material: CD4+ T cells from blood. The receptor set was obtained from a human donor with juvenile idiopathic arthritis. CDR3s include the opening cysteine and the closing phenylalanine or tryptophan. The order of the fields is J gene, clone size, D gene, V gene, CDR3 protein, CDR3 DNA. D genes are given only for firm matches. The size entry is marked missing in some rows and otherwise reads once, few, many or a size class.

TRBJ1-1 | NA | TRBD1 | TRBV18 | CASSLDRAVVNTEAFF | TGTGCCAGCTCACTCGACAGGGCGGTAGTGAACACTGAAGCTTTCTTT
TRBJ2-7 | NA | TRBD2 | TRBV11-2 | CASSLWTSSGSSYEQYF | TGTGCCAGCAGCTTATGGACTAGCAGCGGCTCCTCCTACGAGCAGTACTTC
TRBJ2-7 | NA | TRBD2 | TRBV11-2 | CASSFPQGGAGDPYEQYF | TGTGCCAGCAGCTTTCCCCAGGGAGGAGCGGGAGATCCCTACGAGCAGTACTTC
TRBJ2-7 | NA | TRBD2 | TRBV27 | CASSWGVSKAGAAGEQYF | TGTGCCAGCAGTTGGGGGGTTTCAAAAGCGGGAGCAGCCGGCGAGCAGTACTTC
TRBJ2-5 | NA | NA | TRBV28 | CASSSQETQYF | TGTGCCAGCAGTTCTCAAGAGACCCAGTACTTC
TRBJ2-3 | once | NA | TRBV27 | CASSSGGPTQYF | TGTGCCAGCAGTTCTGGCGGCCCCACGCAGTATTTT
TRBJ2-1 | NA | TRBD2 | TRBV28 | CASSPGLAGNNEQFF | TGTGCCAGCAGCCCCGGACTAGCGGGAAACAATGAGCAGTTCTTC
TRBJ1-5 | NA | TRBD1 | TRBV28 | CASSLRQGANQPQHF | TGTGCCAGCAGTTTACGACAGGGAGCTAATCAGCCCCAGCATTTT
TRBJ1-2 | NA | NA | TRBV6-1 | CASSERLLGYTF | TGTGCCAGCAGTGAACGACTTCTAGGCTACACCTTC
TRBJ2-7 | once | NA | TRBV7-3 | CASSPGTPSYEQYF | TGTGCCAGCAGCCCCGGGACACCCTCCTACGAGCAGTACTTC
TRBJ1-1 | NA | NA | TRBV27 | CASSPRRGGRGTEAFF | TGTGCCAGCAGCCCAAGACGGGGGGGGCGGGGCACTGAAGCTTTCTTT
TRBJ2-7 | NA | TRBD2 | TRBV7-6 | CASSRGLAGHEQYF | TGTGCCAGCAGCCGGGGGCTAGCGGGCCACGAGCAGTACTTC
TRBJ1-3 | NA | NA | TRBV10-3 | CAVSGNTIYF | TGTGCCGTCTCGGGAAACACCATATATTTT
TRBJ2-1 | NA | NA | TRBV29-1 | CIIVGAGNGGEQFF | TGCATCATTGTAGGCGCGGGAAACGGTGGTGAGCAGTTCTTC
TRBJ1-5 | NA | NA | TRBV12-5 | CASGPYRTETNQPQHF | TGTGCTAGTGGTCCCTACCGGACAGAAACCAATCAGCCCCAGCATTTT
TRBJ1-4 | NA | NA | TRBV19 | CASQGRGENEKLFF | TGTGCCAGTCAGGGCCGGGGGGAAAATGAAAAACTGTTTTTT
TRBJ2-1 | NA | NA | TRBV7-3 | CASSQAGTYYNEQFF | TGTGCCAGCAGCCAGGCGGGAACTTACTACAATGAGCAGTTCTTC
TRBJ1-1 | once | NA | TRBV27 | CASSLRQAGTEAFF | TGTGCCAGTAGTTTAAGGCAGGCGGGCACTGAAGCTTTCTTT
TRBJ1-4 | NA | TRBD1 | TRBV5-8 | CASSKGQGGEKLFF | TGTGCCAGCAGCAAGGGACAGGGTGGGGAAAAACTGTTTTTT
TRBJ2-7 | NA | NA | TRBV5-1 | CASSSGTSRPYEQYF | TGCGCCAGCAGCTCAGGGACATCGCGTCCCTACGAGCAGTACTTC